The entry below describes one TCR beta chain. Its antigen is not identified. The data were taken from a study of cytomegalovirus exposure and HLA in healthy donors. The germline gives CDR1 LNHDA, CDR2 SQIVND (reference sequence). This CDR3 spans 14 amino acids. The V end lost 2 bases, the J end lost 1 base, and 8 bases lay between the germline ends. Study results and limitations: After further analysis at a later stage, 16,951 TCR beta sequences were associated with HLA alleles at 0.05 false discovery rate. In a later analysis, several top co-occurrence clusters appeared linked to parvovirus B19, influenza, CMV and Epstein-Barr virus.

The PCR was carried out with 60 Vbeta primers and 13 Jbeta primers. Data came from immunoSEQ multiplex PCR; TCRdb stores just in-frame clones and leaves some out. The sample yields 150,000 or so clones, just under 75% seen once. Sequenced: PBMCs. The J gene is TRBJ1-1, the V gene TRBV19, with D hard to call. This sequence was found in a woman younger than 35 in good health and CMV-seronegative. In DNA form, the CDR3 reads TGTGCCAGTAGTATATCCCGAGAGAACACTGAAGCTTTCTTT. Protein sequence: CASSISRENTEAFF.